This T cell receptor beta chain came from a study of a mutant IDH1 vaccine in newly diagnosed glioma (dated by TCRdb to the early 2020s). Study-wide context: Patients received eight vaccinations in weeks 1, 3, 5, 7, 11, 15, 19 and 23, corresponding to visits V03 through V10. Vaccination was initiated 4-6 weeks after radiotherapy alone, or concurrently with temozolomide cycles in the chemotherapy-containing groups. Of the 30 or so patients who were treated, about 60% were male and roughly 40% were female, and the mean age was about 40 years. Before enrollment, patients had received standard therapy of radiotherapy alone, temozolomide alone, or radiochemotherapy with temozolomide; most received the combination. Peripheral blood was collected at six visits: V03 (baseline), V05, V07, V10, V12 and V13. Longitudinal TCRB deep sequencing was done for about two dozen treated patients, wherever samples were available for exploratory analyses.

As regards this clone: What this receptor recognizes is not known. No much larger clone is present one base from it, and per-base qualities are unavailable.

Libraries came from the immunoSEQ multiplex PCR assay. Rearranged TCR beta chain sequences were amplified using the hsTCRB Kit according to the manufacturer's protocol. Sequencing of TCRB libraries was carried out on an Illumina MiSeq. The published analysis was carried out like this. The proprietary platform of the kit vendor was used for demultiplexing, trimming and gene mapping. What TCRdb holds here is the immuneACCESS table cut down to in-frame rearrangements. Part of the clones is not present; checked against another copy, under half of the missing clones reflect an unresolved V gene, and the others are unexplained. D and trimming come from the DNA, and the V and J calls and clone size come from that table. This sample holds roughly 29,000 clones; roughly 80% were observed only once. Jointly, the top ten make up roughly 8.2% of the sample. The full study reports these points: Pseudoprogression appeared unrelated to alterations in the top peripheral T cell clonotypes detected by TCRB sequencing. According to the authors, sample limitations meant that analyses of patient blood samples could not be reproduced. Vaccine-induced immune responses across multiple MHC alleles were detected in over 80% of patients. Availability determined which PBMC samples were chosen for TCRB deep sequencing.

The V and J ends are trimmed by 2 bases and 7 bases, leaving 5 bases between them. Measured from the cysteine to the phenylalanine, the CDR3 is 11 residues long. Just the 33-base CDR3 DNA is kept, in frame starting at base 1. Taken from the germline V gene, the CDR1 and CDR2 loops are MRHNA and SNTAGT. The meaning of the sample's time point label: week 23, last vaccination. Each vaccine dose, consisting of 300 ug of a 20-mer mutant IDH1 peptide in Montanide, was administered subcutaneously with topical imiquimod. All donors had newly diagnosed IDH1-mutant astrocytomas of WHO grade 3 or 4 that showed loss of nuclear ATRX. The samples were drawn from NOA16, a multicentre, single-arm, open-label phase I trial in Germany that tested a mutant IDH1 peptide vaccine in humans for the first time. Genomic DNA for TCRB sequencing was extracted from EDTA blood using the DNeasy Blood and Tissue Kit.

The chain employs TRBV6-4 and TRBJ1-1; confidence is insufficient to name the D gene. The source material was PBMCs, sampled from a glioma patient whose treatment included an IDH1 peptide vaccine. The TCR originated in a woman younger than 30 with glioma. The nucleotides are TGTGCCAGCAGTGACCACGGTGAAGCTTTCTTT. Translation gives CASSDHGEAFF.